The 11 T cell receptor beta chains presented below share a single source sample, sequenced in a study of siplizumab effects on memory and regulatory T cells. The assay was immunoSEQ multiplex PCR, and TCRdb's table has in-frame clones only and misses some. The sample consists of about 100,000 clones, 92% of them appearing once. The sample taken for sequencing was non-Treg CD4+ T cells sorted from blood. The origin of the receptors is a human donor in good health.

J is TRBJ2-2 and V is TRBV7-3, with TRBD2 as a possible D gene (7 bases). The CDR3 is made up of 16 amino acids. V was cut by 4 bases and J by 0 bases, with 12 bases left in between. The germline CDR1 and CDR2 sequences are SGHTA and FQGTGA. The CDR3 sequence is CASSSAGTSNTGELFF. CDR3 coding DNA: TGTGCCAGCAGCTCAGCGGGGACATCGAACACCGGGGAGCTGTTTTTT.

The V and J genes are TRBV18 and TRBJ1-1; no clear D. CDR3 size: 13 residues. V lost 2 bases, J lost 3 bases, and 7 bases lay in between. Germline V CDR1 and CDR2: KGHSH, LQKENI. Here the CDR3 DNA reads TGTGCCAGCTCACCATCCGCTTACACTGAAGCTTTCTTT. Translating gives CASSPSAYTEAFF.

The V and J genes are TRBV25-1 and TRBJ2-4; no reliable D call. Trimming removed 3 bases at V and 7 bases at J, with 13 bases between. CDR1 and CDR2 from the germline V gene are MGHDK and SYGVNS. This CDR3 is 14 amino acids long. The CDR3 region has the DNA TGTGCCAGCAGTGACCCTGGTGGGCTGAACATTCAGTACTTC. This encodes CASSDPGGLNIQYF.

The chain combines TRBV5-1 with TRBJ2-2, with 11 bases matching TRBD1. J gave up 4 bases and V 5 bases, and 7 bases lay outside the gene matches. In germline, CDR1 is SGHRS, CDR2 YFSETQ. CDR3 length equals 16 residues. The CDR3 DNA sequence: TGCGCCAGCAGACCGCGGGACAGGGGGTCCACCGGGGAGCTGTTTTTT. Translated, it gives CASRPRDRGSTGELFF.

V and J are TRBV15 and TRBJ2-3; TRBD2 is a possible D gene (6 bases). With 0 bases removed from V and 0 bases from J, the gap between germline ends came to 13 bases. Germline V gives CDR1 LNHNV, CDR2 YYDKDF (reference sequence). CDR3 length: 17 amino acids. The CDR3 reads CATSRDRRVTSTDTQYF. In nucleotides, the CDR3 is TGTGCCACCAGCAGAGATCGGAGGGTAACTAGCACAGATACGCAGTATTTT.

V usage is TRBV7-9 and J usage is TRBJ2-2, with D unclear. Germline CDR1 reads SEHNR; CDR2 reads FQNEAQ (reference sequence). The CDR3 covers 14 residues. Trimming removed 0 bases from V and 6 bases from J, with 8 bases in between. In DNA form, the CDR3 reads TGTGCCAGCAGCTTAGCGCATCCAGCCGGGGAGCTGTTTTTT. Encoded protein: CASSLAHPAGELFF.

The chain's CDR3 is CASSGTIVNTGELFF. CDR3 nucleotide sequence: TGTGCCAGCAGTGGGACTATTGTGAACACCGGGGAGCTGTTTTTT. This chain connects TRBV2 to TRBJ2-2; the D gene is possibly TRBD2 (6 bases). V lost 4 bases, J lost 1 base, and 10 bases lay in between. The CDR3 loop spans 15 amino acids. The V gene's germline CDR1 is SNHLY and CDR2 FYNNEI.

The chain uses TRBV7-8 and TRBJ1-1; D ambiguous. Germline-derived CDR1 and CDR2 are SGHVS and FQNEAQ. This CDR3 comprises 12 residues. The V end lost 4 bases, the J end lost 5 bases, and 8 bases lay between the germline ends. CDR3 amino acids: CASSYLGTEAFF. The CDR3 bases are TGTGCCAGCAGCTACCTGGGGACTGAAGCTTTCTTT.

This chain uses TRBV11-2 with TRBJ2-1; 8 bases are shared with TRBD1. The CDR3 totals 15 residues. The junction had 12 bases not matched to a gene; V was cut back by 5 bases and J by 9 bases. The V gene's germline CDR1 is SGHAT and CDR2 FQNNGV. The CDR3 region is CASSNQAGGRGEQFF. CDR3 coding DNA: TGTGCCAGCAGCAACCAGGCAGGGGGCCGGGGTGAGCAGTTCTTC.

The V and J genes are TRBV7-9 and TRBJ2-7; D uncertain. The V gene's germline CDR1 is SEHNR and CDR2 FQNEAQ (reference sequence). Trimming cost V 5 bases and J 1 base, with 9 bases left between them. The CDR3 sequence is 13 residues long. The CDR3 loop reads CASSHGPSYEQYF. The CDR3 DNA is TGTGCCAGCAGCCACGGCCCTTCCTACGAGCAGTACTTC. Full variable domain (missing parts from reference TRBV7-9 and TRBJ2-7): DTGVSQNPRHKITKRGQNVTFRCDPISEHNRLYWYRQTLGQGPEFLTYFQNEAQLEKSRLLSDRFSAERPKGSFSTLEIQRTEQGDSAMYLCASSHGPSYEQYFGPGTRLTVT.

This clone has only one observation. The chain recombines TRBV4-1 with TRBJ1-2; a possible D gene is TRBD1 (5 bases). Germline loops: CDR1 MGHRA, CDR2 YSYEKL. This CDR3 region has 17 residues. V was cut by 6 bases and J by 5 bases, with 25 bases left in between. CDR3 amino acids: CASRQQDLVSFSYGYTF. CDR3 nucleotide sequence: TGCGCCAGCAGACAACAGGACCTAGTTAGTTTTTCTTATGGCTACACCTTC.